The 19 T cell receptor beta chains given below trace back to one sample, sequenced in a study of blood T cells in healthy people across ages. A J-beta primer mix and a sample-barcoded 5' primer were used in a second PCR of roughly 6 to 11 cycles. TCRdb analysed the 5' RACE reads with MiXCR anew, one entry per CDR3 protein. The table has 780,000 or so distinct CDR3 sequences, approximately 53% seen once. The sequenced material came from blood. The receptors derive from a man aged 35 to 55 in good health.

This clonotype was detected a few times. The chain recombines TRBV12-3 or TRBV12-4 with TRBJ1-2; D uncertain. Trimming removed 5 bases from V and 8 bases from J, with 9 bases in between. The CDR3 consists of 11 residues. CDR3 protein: CASSRPGGYTF. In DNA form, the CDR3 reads TGTGCCAGCAGTCGCCCGGGGGGCTACACCTTC.

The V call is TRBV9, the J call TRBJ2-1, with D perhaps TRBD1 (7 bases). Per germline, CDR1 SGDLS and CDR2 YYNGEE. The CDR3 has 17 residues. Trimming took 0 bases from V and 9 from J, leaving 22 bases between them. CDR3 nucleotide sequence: TGTGCCAGCAGCGTAGAGGGGGCGGGGACGTTTTCTGGTGAGCAGTTCTTC. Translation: CASSVEGAGTFSGEQFF.

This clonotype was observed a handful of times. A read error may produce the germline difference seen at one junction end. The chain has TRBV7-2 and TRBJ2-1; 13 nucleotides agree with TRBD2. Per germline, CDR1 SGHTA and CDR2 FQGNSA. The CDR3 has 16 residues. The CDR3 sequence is CASSLGTSGSRHEQFF. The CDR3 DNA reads TGTGCCAGCAGCTTAGGGACTAGCGGGAGTAGACATGAGCAGTTCTTT.

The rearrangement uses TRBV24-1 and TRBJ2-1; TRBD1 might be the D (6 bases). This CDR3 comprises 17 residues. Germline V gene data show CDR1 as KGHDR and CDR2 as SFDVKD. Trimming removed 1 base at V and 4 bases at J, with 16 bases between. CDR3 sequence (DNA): TGTGCCACCAGTGATTTCTCAGGGGTCTCGGCTTACAATGAGCAGTTCTTC. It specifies CATSDFSGVSAYNEQFF.

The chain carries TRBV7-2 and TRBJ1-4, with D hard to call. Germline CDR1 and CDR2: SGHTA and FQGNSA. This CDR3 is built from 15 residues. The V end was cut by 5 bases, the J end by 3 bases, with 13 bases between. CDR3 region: CASSPLEASNEKLFF. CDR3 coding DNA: TGTGCCAGCAGCCCTTTGGAGGCGTCTAATGAAAAACTGTTTTTT.

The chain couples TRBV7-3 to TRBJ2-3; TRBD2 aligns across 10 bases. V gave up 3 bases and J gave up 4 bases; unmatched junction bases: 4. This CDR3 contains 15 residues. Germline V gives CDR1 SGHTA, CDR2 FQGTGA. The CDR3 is CASSFHSGRSDTQYF. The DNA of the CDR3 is TGTGCCAGCAGCTTCCATAGCGGGAGGTCAGATACGCAGTATTTT.

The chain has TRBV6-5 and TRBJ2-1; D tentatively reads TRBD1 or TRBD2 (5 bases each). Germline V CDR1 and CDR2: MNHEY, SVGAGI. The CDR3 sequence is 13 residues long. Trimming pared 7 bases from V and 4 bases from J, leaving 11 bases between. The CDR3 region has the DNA TGTGCCAGCACGGGGCCGCATTACAATGAGCAGTTCTTC. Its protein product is CASTGPHYNEQFF.

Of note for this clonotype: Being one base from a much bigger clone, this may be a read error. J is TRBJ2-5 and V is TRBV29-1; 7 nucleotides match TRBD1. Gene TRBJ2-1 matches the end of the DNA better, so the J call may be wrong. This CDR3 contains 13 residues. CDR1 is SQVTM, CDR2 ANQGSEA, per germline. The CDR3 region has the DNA TGCAGCGTTAACGGTGGGACAGAAGAGACCCAGTTCTTC. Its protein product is CSVNGGTEETQFF.

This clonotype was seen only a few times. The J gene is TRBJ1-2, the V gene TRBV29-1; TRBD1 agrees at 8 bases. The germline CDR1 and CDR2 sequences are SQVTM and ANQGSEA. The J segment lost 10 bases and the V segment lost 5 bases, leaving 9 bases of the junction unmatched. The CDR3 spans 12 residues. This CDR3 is CSVSRTGLDYTF. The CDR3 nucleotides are TGCAGCGTTTCTAGGACAGGGTTAGACTACACCTTC. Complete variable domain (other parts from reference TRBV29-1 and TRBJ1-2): SAVISQKPSRDICQRGTSLTIQCQVDSQVTMMFWYRQQPGQSLTLIATANQGSEATYESGFVIDKFPISRPNLTFSTLTVSNMSPEDSSIYLCSVSRTGLDYTFGSGTRLTVV.

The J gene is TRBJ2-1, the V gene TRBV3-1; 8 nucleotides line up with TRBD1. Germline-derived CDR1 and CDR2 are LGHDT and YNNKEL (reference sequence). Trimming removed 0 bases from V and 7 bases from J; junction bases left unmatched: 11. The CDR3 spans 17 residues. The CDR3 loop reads CASSQEMPGTGRNEQFF. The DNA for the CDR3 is TGTGCCAGCAGCCAAGAGATGCCCGGGACAGGTAGGAATGAGCAGTTCTTC.

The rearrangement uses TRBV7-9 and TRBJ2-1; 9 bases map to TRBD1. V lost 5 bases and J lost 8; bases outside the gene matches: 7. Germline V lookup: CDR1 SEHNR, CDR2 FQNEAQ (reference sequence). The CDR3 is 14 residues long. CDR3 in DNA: TGTGCCAGCAGCCAATGGGACAGGGTGGATGAGCAGTTCTTC. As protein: CASSQWDRVDEQFF.

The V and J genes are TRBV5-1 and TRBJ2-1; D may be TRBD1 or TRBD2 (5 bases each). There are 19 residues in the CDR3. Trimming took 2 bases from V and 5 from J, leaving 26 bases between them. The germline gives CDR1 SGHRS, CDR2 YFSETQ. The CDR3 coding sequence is TGCGCCAGCAGCTTACGATTTCCTCGAGGGACCGCTCCAAACAATGAGCAGTTCTTC. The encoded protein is CASSLRFPRGTAPNNEQFF. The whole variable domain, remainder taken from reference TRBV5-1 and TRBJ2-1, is KAGVTQTPRYLIKTRGQQVTLSCSPISGHRSVSWYQQTPGQGLQFLFEYFSETQRNKGNFPGRFSGRQFSNSRSEMNVSTLELGDSALYLCASSLRFPRGTAPNNEQFFGPGTRLTVL.

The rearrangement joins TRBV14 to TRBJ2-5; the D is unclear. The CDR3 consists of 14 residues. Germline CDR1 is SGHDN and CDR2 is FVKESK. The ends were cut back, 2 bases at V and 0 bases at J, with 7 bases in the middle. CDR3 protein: CASSQSRNQETQYF. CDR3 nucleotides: TGTGCCAGCAGCCAATCCCGGAACCAAGAGACCCAGTACTTC.

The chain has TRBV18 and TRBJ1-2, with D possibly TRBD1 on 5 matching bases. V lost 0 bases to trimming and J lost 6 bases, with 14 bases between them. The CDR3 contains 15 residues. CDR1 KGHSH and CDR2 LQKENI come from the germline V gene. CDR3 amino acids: CASSPPGGIPDGYTF. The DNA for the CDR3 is TGTGCCAGCTCACCACCGGGGGGGATTCCCGATGGCTACACCTTC. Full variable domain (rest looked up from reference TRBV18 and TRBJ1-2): NAGVMQNPRHLVRRRGQEARLRCSPMKGHSHVYWYRQLPEEGLKFMVYLQKENIIDESGMPKERFSAEFPKEGPSILRIQQVVRGDSAAYFCASSPPGGIPDGYTFGSGTRLTVV.

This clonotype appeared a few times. The CDR3 is CASSFIGQETQYF. The CDR3 nucleotides are TGCGCCAGCAGCTTTATCGGGCAAGAGACCCAGTACTTC. The chain couples TRBV5-1 to TRBJ2-5; no clear D gene. Germline V CDR1 and CDR2: SGHRS, YFSETQ. With 2 bases removed from V and 2 bases from J, the gap between germline ends came to 7 bases. This CDR3 has 13 amino acids. The full variable domain, rest sourced from reference TRBV5-1 and TRBJ2-5, is KAGVTQTPRYLIKTRGQQVTLSCSPISGHRSVSWYQQTPGQGLQFLFEYFSETQRNKGNFPGRFSGRQFSNSRSEMNVSTLELGDSALYLCASSFIGQETQYFGPGTRLLVL.

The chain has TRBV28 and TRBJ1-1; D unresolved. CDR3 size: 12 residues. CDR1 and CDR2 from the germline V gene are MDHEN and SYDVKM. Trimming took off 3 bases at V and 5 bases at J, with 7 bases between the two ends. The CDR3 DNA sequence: TGTGCCAGCAGTTTTGACATGACTGAAGCTTTCTTT. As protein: CASSFDMTEAFF.

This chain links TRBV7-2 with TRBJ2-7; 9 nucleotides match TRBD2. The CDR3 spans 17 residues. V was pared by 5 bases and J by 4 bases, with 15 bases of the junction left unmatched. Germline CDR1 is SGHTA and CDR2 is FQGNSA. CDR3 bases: TGTGCCAGCAGCCCCAGAGGGTCGGCGGGAGGGCTTTACGAGCAGTACTTC. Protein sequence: CASSPRGSAGGLYEQYF.

The CDR3 DNA reads as TGTGCCAGCAGCTTAATAACTTCCAATGAGCAGTTCTTC. It translates to CASSLITSNEQFF. The chain has TRBV11-3 and TRBJ2-1; D is ambiguous. The germline gives CDR1 SGHNT, CDR2 YENEEA. This CDR3 region has 13 residues. Trimming shortened V by 2 bases and J by 6 bases, and 8 bases separated the two germline ends. Full variable domain (missing parts from reference TRBV11-3 and TRBJ2-1): EAGVVQSPRYKIIEKKQPVAFWCNPISGHNTLYWYLQNLGQGPELLIRYENEEAVDDSQLPKDRFSAERLKGVDSTLKIQPAELGDSAVYLCASSLITSNEQFFGPGTRLTVL.

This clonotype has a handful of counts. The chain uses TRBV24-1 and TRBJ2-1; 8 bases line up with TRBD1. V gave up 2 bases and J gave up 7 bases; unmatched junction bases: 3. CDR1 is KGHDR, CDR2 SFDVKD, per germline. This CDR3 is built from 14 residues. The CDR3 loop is CATSDSDRVNEQFF. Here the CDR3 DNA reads TGTGCCACCAGTGATTCGGACAGGGTTAATGAGCAGTTCTTC.